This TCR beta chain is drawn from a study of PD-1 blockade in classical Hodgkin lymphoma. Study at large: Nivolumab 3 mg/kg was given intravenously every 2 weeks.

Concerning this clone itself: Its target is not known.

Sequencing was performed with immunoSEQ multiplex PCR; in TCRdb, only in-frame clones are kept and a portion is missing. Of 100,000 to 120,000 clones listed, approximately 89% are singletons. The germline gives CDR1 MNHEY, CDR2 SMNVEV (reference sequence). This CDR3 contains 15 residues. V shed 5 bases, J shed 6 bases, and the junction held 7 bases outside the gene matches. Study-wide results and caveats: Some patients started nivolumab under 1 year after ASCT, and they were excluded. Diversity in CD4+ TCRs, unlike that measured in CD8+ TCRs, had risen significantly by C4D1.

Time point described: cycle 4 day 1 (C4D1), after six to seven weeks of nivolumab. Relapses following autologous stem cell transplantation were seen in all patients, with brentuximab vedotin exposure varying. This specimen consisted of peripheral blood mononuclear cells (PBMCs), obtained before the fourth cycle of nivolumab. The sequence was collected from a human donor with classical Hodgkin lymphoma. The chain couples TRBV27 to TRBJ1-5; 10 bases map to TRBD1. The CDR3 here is CASSLRQGAGQPQHF. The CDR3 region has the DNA TGTGCCAGCAGTCTCAGACAGGGGGCCGGTCAGCCCCAGCATTTT.